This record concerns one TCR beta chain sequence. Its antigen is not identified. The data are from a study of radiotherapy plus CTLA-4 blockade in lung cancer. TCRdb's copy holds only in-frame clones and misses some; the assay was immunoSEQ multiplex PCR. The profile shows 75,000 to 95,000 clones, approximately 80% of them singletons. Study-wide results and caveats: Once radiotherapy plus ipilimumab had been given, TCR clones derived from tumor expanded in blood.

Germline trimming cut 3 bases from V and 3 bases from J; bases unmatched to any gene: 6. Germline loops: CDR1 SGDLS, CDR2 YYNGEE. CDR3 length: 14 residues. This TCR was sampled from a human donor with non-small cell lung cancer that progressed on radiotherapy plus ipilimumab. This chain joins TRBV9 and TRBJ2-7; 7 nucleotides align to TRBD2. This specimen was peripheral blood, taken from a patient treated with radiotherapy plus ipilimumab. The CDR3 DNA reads TGTGCCAGCAGCGCAGATGGGACTAACTACGAGCAGTACTTC. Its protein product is CASSADGTNYEQYF.